Listed below are T cell receptor beta chains from one sample, sequenced in a study of technical replicates of blood from a few donors. The data were produced by immunoSEQ multiplex PCR, yet TCRdb's version contains in-frame clones alone and is incomplete. The data show more than 65,000 clones, about 96% seen once. The sequencing sample was made of T cells isolated from PBMCs. All receptors derive from a human donor in good health. CDR3s include the opening cysteine and the closing phenylalanine or tryptophan. D genes are given only for firm matches. Some rows mark clone size as missing; the rest say once, few, many or name a class of expanded clone.

D gene	V gene	clone size	J gene	CDR3 protein	CDR3 DNA
-	TRBV7-8	-	TRBJ1-2	CASSLVSGSYGYTF	TGTGCCAGCAGCTTAGTTAGCGGTTCGTATGGCTACACCTTC
-	TRBV7-9	once	TRBJ2-1	CASSLGDWNNEQFF	TGTGCCAGCAGCTTAGGGGACTGGAACAATGAGCAGTTCTTC
-	TRBV29-1	-	TRBJ2-2	CSVRRGNTGELFF	TGCAGCGTTCGACGGGGGAACACCGGGGAGCTGTTTTTT
-	TRBV7-8	-	TRBJ2-2	CASSPMRANTGELFF	TGTGCCAGCAGCCCCATGCGAGCGAACACCGGGGAGCTGTTTTTT
TRBD2	TRBV4-2	-	TRBJ2-1	CASSQEGTSLSYNEQFF	TGTGCCAGCAGCCAAGAGGGGACTAGCCTTTCCTACAATGAGCAGTTCTTC
TRBD1	TRBV7-2	-	TRBJ2-1	CASSSGQGDYNEQFF	TGTGCCAGCAGCTCCGGACAGGGCGATTACAATGAGCAGTTCTTC
-	TRBV27	-	TRBJ1-1	CASSFLQTNTEAFF	TGTGCCAGCAGTTTTCTACAGACGAACACTGAAGCTTTCTTT
-	TRBV18	-	TRBJ2-7	CASSPPGQPYEQYF	TGTGCCAGCTCACCACCGGGACAACCCTACGAGCAGTACTTC
-	TRBV19	-	TRBJ1-2	CASSISTDYGYTF	TGTGCCAGTAGTATTTCAACGGACTATGGCTACACCTTC
TRBD1	TRBV5-6	-	TRBJ2-7	CASRKGQGIYEQYF	TGTGCCAGCAGGAAGGGACAGGGTATCTACGAGCAGTACTTC
TRBD1	TRBV6-5	-	TRBJ2-7	CASLGQGHEQYF	TGTGCCAGCCTGGGACAGGGCCACGAGCAGTACTTC
TRBD1	TRBV5-1	-	TRBJ2-1	CASSSTDRRNEQFF	TGCGCCAGCAGCTCCACGGACAGGCGGAATGAGCAGTTCTTC
TRBD1	TRBV6-4	-	TRBJ2-2	CASSYYPGGDTGELFF	TGTGCCAGCAGTTATTACCCAGGGGGCGACACCGGGGAGCTGTTTTTT
TRBD2	TRBV5-4	-	TRBJ2-1	CASSLWEAGGFNEQFF	TGTGCCAGCAGCTTGTGGGAAGCGGGAGGGTTCAATGAGCAGTTCTTC
TRBD1	TRBV30	-	TRBJ2-7	CASEPGQGVYEQYF	TGTGCGTCCGAGCCGGGACAGGGGGTCTACGAGCAGTACTTC
-	TRBV19	-	TRBJ2-7	CASSRRGSNVYEQYF	TGTGCCAGTAGCCGACGAGGCTCCAATGTCTACGAGCAGTACTTC
TRBD1	TRBV7-3	-	TRBJ2-7	CASPGTGLYEQYF	TGTGCCAGTCCCGGGACAGGGCTCTACGAGCAGTACTTC
-	TRBV28	-	TRBJ1-1	CASSYGRVLLEAFF	TGTGCCAGCAGTTATGGGCGAGTTCTCCTTGAAGCTTTCTTT
-	TRBV18	-	TRBJ1-2	CATQGEANYGYTF	TGTGCCACCCAAGGGGAGGCTAACTATGGCTACACCTTC
TRBD1	TRBV28	-	TRBJ2-7	CASTPTGDEQYF	TGTGCCAGCACCCCGACAGGGGACGAGCAGTACTTC
-	TRBV11-3	-	TRBJ1-1	CASSLLQVSGGAFF	TGTGCCAGCAGCTTACTTCAGGTTTCGGGGGGAGCTTTCTTT
TRBD2	TRBV4-1	-	TRBJ2-1	CASSSKREVGNEQFF	TGCGCCAGCAGCAGTAAGCGGGAGGTAGGCAATGAGCAGTTCTTC
TRBD1	TRBV27	-	TRBJ2-7	CASKGQGTLSYEQYF	TGTGCCAGCAAAGGACAGGGAACCCTGTCCTACGAGCAGTACTTC
-	TRBV2	-	TRBJ1-4	CASSDYGNEKLFF	TGTGCCAGCAGCGACTATGGTAATGAAAAACTGTTTTTT
-	TRBV11-3	-	TRBJ2-3	CASSSLTGSTDTQYF	TGTGCCAGCAGCTCCCTGACAGGATCCACAGATACGCAGTATTTT
TRBD1	TRBV6-5	-	TRBJ2-2	CASTSGGPGELFF	TGTGCCAGCACCTCAGGGGGCCCCGGGGAGCTGTTTTTT
TRBD1	TRBV11-3	-	TRBJ2-7	CASSTGGTGGKQYF	TGTGCCAGCAGCACAGGGGGGACAGGGGGCAAGCAGTACTTC
-	TRBV9	-	TRBJ2-1	CASSPSTDSNEQFF	TGTGCCAGCAGCCCTTCGACGGACAGCAATGAGCAGTTCTTC
-	TRBV11-3	-	TRBJ2-1	CASSPGTIYNEQFF	TGTGCCAGCAGCCCGGGGACAATCTACAATGAGCAGTTCTTC
-	TRBV27	-	TRBJ1-1	CASSYQGANTEAFF	TGTGCCAGCAGTTATCAGGGTGCGAACACTGAAGCTTTCTTT
-	TRBV7-9	-	TRBJ1-1	CASSANREAFF	TGTGCCAGCAGCGCAAACAGGGAAGCTTTCTTT
-	TRBV19	-	TRBJ2-1	CASSIDPSVPDSYSYNEQFF	TGTGCCAGTAGTATAGATCCCAGTGTTCCCGACTCCTACTCCTACAATGAGCAGTTCTTC
-	TRBV6-5	-	TRBJ1-1	CASRGGTEAFF	TGTGCCAGCAGAGGGGGCACTGAAGCTTTCTTT
-	TRBV15	-	TRBJ2-7	CATSRDVARGTYEQYF	TGTGCCACCAGCAGAGATGTGGCAAGGGGGACCTACGAGCAGTACTTC
TRBD1	TRBV19	-	TRBJ1-4	CASSISGTVNNEKLFF	TGTGCCAGTAGTATATCCGGGACAGTCAACAATGAAAAACTGTTTTTT
TRBD2	TRBV4-1	-	TRBJ2-1	CASSQASSGRFYEQFF	TGCGCCAGCAGCCAAGCCTCTAGCGGGAGGTTCTATGAGCAGTTCTTC
TRBD1	TRBV28	-	TRBJ2-5	CASSFGQGVWETQYF	TGTGCCAGCAGTTTTGGGCAGGGGGTATGGGAGACCCAGTACTTC
TRBD2	TRBV4-1	-	TRBJ2-7	CASSGGENSLEQYF	TGCGCCAGCAGCGGGGGGGAGAACTCCCTCGAGCAGTACTTC
-	TRBV6-5	-	TRBJ2-3	CASKFRGYTDTQYF	TGTGCCAGCAAATTCCGCGGGTACACAGATACGCAGTATTTT
TRBD1	TRBV5-4	once	TRBJ1-1	CASSLETGGRNTEAFF	TGTGCCAGCAGCTTGGAGACAGGGGGAAGAAACACTGAAGCTTTCTTT
TRBD1	TRBV4-3	-	TRBJ2-1	CASSQKTGGSEQFF	TGCGCCAGCAGCCAAAAGACAGGGGGGAGTGAGCAGTTCTTC